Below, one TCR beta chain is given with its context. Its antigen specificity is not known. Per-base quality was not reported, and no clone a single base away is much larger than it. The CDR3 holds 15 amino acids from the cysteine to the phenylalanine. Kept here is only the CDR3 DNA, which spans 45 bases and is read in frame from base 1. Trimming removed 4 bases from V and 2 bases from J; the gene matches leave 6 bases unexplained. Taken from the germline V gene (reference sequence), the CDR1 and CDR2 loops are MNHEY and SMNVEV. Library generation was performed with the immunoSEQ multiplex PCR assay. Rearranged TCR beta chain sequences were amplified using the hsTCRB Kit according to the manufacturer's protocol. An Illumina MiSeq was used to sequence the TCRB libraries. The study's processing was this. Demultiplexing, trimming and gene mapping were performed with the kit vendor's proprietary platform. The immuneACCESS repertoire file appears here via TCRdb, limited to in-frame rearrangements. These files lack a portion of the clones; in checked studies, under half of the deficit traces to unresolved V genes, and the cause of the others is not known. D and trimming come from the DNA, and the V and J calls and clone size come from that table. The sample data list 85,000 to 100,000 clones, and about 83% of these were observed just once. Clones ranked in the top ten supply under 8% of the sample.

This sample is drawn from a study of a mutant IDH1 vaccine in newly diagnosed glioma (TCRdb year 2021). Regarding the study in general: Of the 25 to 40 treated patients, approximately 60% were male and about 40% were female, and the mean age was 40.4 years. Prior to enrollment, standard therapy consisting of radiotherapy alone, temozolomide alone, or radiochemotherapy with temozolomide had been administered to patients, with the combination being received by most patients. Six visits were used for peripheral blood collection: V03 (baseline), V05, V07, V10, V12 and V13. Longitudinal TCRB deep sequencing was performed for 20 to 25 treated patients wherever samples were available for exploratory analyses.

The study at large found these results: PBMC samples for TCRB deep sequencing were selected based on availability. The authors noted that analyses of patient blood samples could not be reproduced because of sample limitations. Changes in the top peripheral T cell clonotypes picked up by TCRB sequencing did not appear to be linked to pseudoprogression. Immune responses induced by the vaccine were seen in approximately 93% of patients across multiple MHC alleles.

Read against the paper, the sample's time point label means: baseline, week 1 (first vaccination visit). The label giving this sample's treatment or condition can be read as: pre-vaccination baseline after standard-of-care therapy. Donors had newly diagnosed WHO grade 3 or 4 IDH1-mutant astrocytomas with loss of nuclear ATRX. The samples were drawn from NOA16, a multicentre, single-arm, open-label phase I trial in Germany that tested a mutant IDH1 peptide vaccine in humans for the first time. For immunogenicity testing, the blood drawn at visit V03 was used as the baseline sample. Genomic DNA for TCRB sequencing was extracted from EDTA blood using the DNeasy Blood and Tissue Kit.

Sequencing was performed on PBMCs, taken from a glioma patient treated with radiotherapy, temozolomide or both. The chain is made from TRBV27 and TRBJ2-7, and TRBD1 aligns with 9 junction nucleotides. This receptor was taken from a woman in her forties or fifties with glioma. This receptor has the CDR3 CASSSWTGAAYEQYF. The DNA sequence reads TGTGCCAGCAGTTCCTGGACAGGGGCCGCCTACGAGCAGTACTTC.